This T cell receptor beta chain appears in the sequencing data of a study of patients and donors after allogeneic stem cell transplantation. CDR3 size: 14 residues. V lost 1 base and J lost 5, with 11 bases in between. This clonotype was seen a handful of times. TCRdb fed the RT-PCR reads into MiXCR, producing one record per CDR3 protein. This table has about 210,000 distinct CDR3 sequences, roughly two fifths appearing once. Specimen: blood, either unsorted or a sorted T cell fraction (not recorded which). The rearrangement joins TRBV12-3 or TRBV12-4 to TRBJ1-1, with a tentative D call TRBD1 (5 bases). The sequence came from a human donor who was either an allogeneic HSCT recipient or a stem cell or donor lymphocyte infusion donor (not recorded which). It is not recorded whose cells these are; they may come from a transplant donor. The chain's CDR3 is CASSLGGIGTEAFF. CDR3 DNA: TGTGCCAGCAGTTTAGGGGGGATTGGGACTGAAGCTTTCTTT.